This T cell receptor (beta chain) was retrieved from a study of post-analysis software for immune sequencing data. Study conclusions and caveats: TRBV5-6, TRBV5-1 and TRBV20-1 were among roughly five TRBV segments more frequent in patients than controls.

CDR1 and CDR2 from the germline V gene are SEHNR and FQNEAQ (reference sequence). V was pared by 3 bases and J by 0 bases, with 8 bases of the junction left unmatched. The CDR3 contains 16 residues. Unique molecular identifiers were built into the TCR beta cDNA libraries. TCRdb redid the calling of the PCR reads with MiXCR, one entry per CDR3 protein. The table has more than 450,000 distinct CDR3 sequences, under 40% seen once. This clonotype has a handful of counts. What it binds is unknown. The chain uses TRBV7-9 and TRBJ2-7; the match to TRBD1 covers 7 bases. Sequencing used blood. The clonotype was recovered from a girl aged 2-17 years with multiple sclerosis. CDR3 region: CASSLLQGYYSYEQYF. The CDR3, as DNA: TGTGCCAGCAGCTTGCTACAGGGGTACTACTCCTACGAGCAGTACTTC.